The clone carrying this T cell receptor beta chain was seen ten or more times. Its antigen is currently unknown. This record belongs to a study of T cells in Graves' hyperthyroidism and ophthalmopathy. Template material for amplifying TCR beta CDR3 regions consisted of RNA transcripts. In the first-round RT-PCR of the TCR CDR3, the HTBI primer set was used. MiXCR, run by TCRdb on the multiplex PCR reads, gives a single entry per CDR3 protein. Among 700,000 or so distinct CDR3 sequences listed, about 14% were seen once. General observations from the study: Ophthalmopathy was predicted by the model a median of 6.5 months ahead of onset.

V lost 1 base and J lost 5, with 11 bases in between. There are 14 residues in the CDR3. Germline V gene lookup returns CDR1 SGHTA and CDR2 FQGNSA. Specimen: blood. The chain uses TRBV7-2 and TRBJ2-5; tentatively, D is TRBD1 (5 bases). This TCR was sampled from a woman between 50 and 59 years old with Graves' ophthalmopathy. In DNA form, the CDR3 reads TGTGCCAGCAGCTTAGAGACAGCGCAGGAGACCCAGTACTTC. Translation: CASSLETAQETQYF. The variable domain in full, with the rest retrieved from reference TRBV7-2 and TRBJ2-5, is GAGVSQSPSNKVTEKGKDVELRCDPISGHTALYWYRQSLGQGLEFLIYFQGNSAPDKSGLPSDRFSAERTGGSVSTLTIQRTQQEDSAVYLCASSLETAQETQYFGPGTRLLVL.